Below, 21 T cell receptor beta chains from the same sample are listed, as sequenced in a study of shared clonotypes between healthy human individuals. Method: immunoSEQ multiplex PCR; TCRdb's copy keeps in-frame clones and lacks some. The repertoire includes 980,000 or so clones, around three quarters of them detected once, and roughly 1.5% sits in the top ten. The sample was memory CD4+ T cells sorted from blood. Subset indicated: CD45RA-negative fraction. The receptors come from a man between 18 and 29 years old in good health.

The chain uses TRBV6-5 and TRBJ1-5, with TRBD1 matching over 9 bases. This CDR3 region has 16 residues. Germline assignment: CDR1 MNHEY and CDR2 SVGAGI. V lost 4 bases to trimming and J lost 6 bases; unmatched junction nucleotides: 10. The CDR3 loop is CASSFTGGTSSQPQHF. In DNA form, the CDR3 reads TGTGCCAGCAGTTTTACAGGGGGCACCTCCAGTCAGCCCCAGCATTTT.

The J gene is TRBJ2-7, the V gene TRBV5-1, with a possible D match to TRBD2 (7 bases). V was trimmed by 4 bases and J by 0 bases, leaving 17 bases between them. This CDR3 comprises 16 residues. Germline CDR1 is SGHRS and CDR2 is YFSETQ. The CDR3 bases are TGCGCCAGCAGCCCCTTTGGGGGAGGGGGCTCCTACGAGCAGTACTTC. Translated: CASSPFGGGGSYEQYF.

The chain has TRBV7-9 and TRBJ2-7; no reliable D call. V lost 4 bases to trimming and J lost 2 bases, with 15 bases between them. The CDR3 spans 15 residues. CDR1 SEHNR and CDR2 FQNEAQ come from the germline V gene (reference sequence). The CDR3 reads CASSSAWTDPYEQYF. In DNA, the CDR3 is TGTGCCAGCAGCTCAGCATGGACGGACCCCTACGAGCAGTACTTC.

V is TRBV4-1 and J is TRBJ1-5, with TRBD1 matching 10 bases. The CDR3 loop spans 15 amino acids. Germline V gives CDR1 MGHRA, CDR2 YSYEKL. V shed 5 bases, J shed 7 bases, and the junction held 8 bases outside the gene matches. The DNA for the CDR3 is TGCGCCAGCAGCACAACCGGGACAGGGGTGCAGCCCCAGCATTTT. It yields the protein CASSTTGTGVQPQHF.

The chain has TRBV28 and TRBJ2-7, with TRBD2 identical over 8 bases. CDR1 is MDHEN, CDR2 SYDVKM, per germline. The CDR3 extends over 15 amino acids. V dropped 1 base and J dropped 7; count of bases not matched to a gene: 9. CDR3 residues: CASSLYKAGAGEQYF. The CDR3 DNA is TGTGCCAGCAGTTTATATAAAGCGGGGGCGGGTGAGCAGTACTTC.

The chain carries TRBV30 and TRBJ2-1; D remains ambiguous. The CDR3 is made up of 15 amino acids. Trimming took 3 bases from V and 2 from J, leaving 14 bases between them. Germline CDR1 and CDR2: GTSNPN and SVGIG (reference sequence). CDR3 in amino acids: CAWRNPSVAYNEQFF. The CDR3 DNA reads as TGTGCCTGGAGAAACCCAAGCGTCGCCTACAATGAGCAGTTCTTC.

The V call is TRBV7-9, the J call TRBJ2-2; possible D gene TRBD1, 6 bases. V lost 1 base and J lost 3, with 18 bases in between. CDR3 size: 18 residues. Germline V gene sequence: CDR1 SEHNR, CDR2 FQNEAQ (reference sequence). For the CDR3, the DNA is TGTGCCAGCAGCTTAGGATCCGGGACACGGACGGACACCGGGGAGCTGTTTTTT. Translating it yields CASSLGSGTRTDTGELFF.

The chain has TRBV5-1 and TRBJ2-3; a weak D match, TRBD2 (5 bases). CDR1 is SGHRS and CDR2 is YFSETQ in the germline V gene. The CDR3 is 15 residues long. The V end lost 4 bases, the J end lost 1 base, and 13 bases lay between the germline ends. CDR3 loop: CASSLALGGTDTQYF. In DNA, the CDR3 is TGCGCCAGCAGCCTAGCACTAGGCGGCACAGATACGCAGTATTTT.

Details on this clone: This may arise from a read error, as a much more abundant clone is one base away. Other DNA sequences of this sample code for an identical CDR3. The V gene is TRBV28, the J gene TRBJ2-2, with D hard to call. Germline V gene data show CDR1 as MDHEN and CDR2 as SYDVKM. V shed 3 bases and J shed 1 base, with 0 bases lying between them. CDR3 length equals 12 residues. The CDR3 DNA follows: TGTGCCAGCAGTTTGAACACCGGGGAGCTGTTTTTT. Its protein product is CASSLNTGELFF. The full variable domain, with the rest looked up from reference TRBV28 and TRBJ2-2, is DVKVTQSSRYLVKRTGEKVFLECVQDMDHENMFWYRQDPGLGLRLIYFSYDVKMKEKGDIPEGYSVSREKKERFSLILESASTNQTSMYLCASSLNTGELFFGEGSRLTVL.

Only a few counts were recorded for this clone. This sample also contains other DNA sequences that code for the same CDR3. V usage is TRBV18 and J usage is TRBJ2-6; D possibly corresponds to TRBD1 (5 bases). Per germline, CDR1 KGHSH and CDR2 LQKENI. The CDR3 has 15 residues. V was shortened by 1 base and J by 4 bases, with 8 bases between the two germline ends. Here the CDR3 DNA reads TGTGCCAGCTCACCACAGGGGTCCGGGGCCAACGTCCTGACTTTC. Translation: CASSPQGSGANVLTF.

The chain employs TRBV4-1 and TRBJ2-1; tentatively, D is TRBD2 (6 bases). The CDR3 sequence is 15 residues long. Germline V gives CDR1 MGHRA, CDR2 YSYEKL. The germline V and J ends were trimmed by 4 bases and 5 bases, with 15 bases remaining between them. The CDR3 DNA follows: TGCGCCAGCAGCCGAGAAGGACTACCTAACAATGAGCAGTTCTTC. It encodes CASSREGLPNNEQFF.

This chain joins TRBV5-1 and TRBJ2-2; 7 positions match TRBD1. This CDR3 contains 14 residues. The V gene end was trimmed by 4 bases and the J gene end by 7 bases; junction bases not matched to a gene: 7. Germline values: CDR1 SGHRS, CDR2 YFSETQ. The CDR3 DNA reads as TGCGCCAGCAGCCCCACAGGGGATGGCGGGGAGCTGTTTTTT. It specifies CASSPTGDGGELFF.

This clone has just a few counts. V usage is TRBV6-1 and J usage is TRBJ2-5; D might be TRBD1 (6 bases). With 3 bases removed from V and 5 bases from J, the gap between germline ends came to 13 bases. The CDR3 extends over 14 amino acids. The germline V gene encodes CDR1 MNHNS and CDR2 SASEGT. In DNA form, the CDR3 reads TGTGCCAGCAGTGATTGGACAGAGAGGGAGACCCAGTACTTC. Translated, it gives CASSDWTERETQYF.

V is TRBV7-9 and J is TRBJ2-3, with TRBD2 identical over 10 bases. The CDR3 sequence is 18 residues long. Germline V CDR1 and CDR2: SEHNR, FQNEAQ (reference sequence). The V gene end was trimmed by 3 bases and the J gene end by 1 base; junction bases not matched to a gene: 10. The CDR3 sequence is CASSFLGPSGGGTDTQYF. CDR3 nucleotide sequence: TGTGCCAGCAGCTTCCTAGGTCCTAGCGGGGGTGGCACAGATACGCAGTATTTT.

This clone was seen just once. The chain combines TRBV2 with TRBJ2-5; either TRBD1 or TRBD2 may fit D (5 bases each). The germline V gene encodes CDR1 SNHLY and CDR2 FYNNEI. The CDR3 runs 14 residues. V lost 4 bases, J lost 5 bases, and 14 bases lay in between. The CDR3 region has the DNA TGTGCCAGCAGTGTCGGACGAGGGGCGGAGACCCAGTACTTC. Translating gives CASSVGRGAETQYF.

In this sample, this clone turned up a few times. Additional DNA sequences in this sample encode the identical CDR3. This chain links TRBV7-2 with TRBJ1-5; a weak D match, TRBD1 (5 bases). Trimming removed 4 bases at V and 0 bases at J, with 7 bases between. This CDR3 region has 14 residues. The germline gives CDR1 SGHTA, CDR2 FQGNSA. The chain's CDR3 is CASSWGSSNQPQHF. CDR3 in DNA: TGTGCCAGCAGCTGGGGGAGTAGCAATCAGCCCCAGCATTTT.

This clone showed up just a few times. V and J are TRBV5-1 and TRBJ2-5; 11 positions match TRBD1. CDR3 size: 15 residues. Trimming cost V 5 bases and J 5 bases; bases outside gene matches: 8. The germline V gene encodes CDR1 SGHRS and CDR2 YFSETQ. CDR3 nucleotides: TGCGCCAGCAGACGCTGGACAGGGGGCGATGAGACCCAGTACTTC. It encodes CASRRWTGGDETQYF.

The CDR3 loop is CASSFTATRTGELFF. The CDR3 DNA is TGTGCCAGCAGTTTTACGGCCACTCGGACCGGGGAGCTGTTTTTT. The chain joins TRBV28 to TRBJ2-2; D call uncertain. V shed 3 bases and J shed 5 bases, with 13 bases lying between them. The CDR3 consists of 15 residues. The germline gives CDR1 MDHEN, CDR2 SYDVKM.

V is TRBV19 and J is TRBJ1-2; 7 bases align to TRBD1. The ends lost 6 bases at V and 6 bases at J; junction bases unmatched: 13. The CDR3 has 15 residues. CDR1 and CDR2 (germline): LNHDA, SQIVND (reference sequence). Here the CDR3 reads CASRPGQVGSDGYTF. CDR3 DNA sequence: TGTGCCAGTAGGCCAGGACAGGTAGGGTCGGATGGCTACACCTTC.

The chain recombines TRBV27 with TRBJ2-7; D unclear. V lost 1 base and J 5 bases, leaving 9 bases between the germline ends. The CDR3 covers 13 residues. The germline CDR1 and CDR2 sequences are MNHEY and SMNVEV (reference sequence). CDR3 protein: CASSLLGVNEQYF. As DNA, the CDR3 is TGTGCCAGCAGTTTATTGGGCGTCAACGAGCAGTACTTC.

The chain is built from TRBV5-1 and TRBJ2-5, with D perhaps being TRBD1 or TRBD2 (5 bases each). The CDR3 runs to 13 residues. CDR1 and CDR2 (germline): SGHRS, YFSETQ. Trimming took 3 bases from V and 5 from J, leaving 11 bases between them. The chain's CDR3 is CASSSGTWETQYF. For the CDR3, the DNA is TGCGCCAGCAGCTCGGGGACCTGGGAGACCCAGTACTTC.